This T cell receptor beta chain was recorded in a study of beta chain features in type 1 diabetes (dated by TCRdb to the late 2010s). Regarding the complete study: No differences in mean age, gender distribution, total cell number or subset yield were found between patients and healthy donors. A total of about 110,000,000 sorted cells were examined across all samples, and a strong correlation was observed between cell number per subset and RNA yield. The study compared the TCRB repertoires of sorted circulating CD4+ T cell subsets in recently diagnosed type 1 diabetes patients with those in matched healthy donors. Naive and central memory subsets were obtained from all 30 or so donors, but regulatory and stem cell-like memory subsets were isolated from only 8 patients and 8 healthy donors. Paper-wide results and their limitations: HLA sub-analyses involved small numbers of individuals, so any influence of HLA type on TCRB rearrangement remained unresolved. A moderate but significant shortening of TCRB CDR3 length was observed in type 1 diabetes patients in all four CD4+ subsets. At VDJ recombination sites, type 1 diabetes patients had fewer insertions and more deleted nucleotides, which implies abnormalities in thymic rearrangement. PCR may preferentially amplify shorter templates, but because patient and control samples were amplified and corrected together, any resulting skew would affect both groups equally. Naive, central memory and regulatory TCRB repertoires appeared to be more similar among patients than among healthy donors. Because cDNA was sequenced instead of genomic DNA, activated cells with high expression could be over-represented, although the groups did not differ in activation or CD3 levels.

Via the germline V gene, CDR1 is SGHVS and CDR2 FQNEAQ. Taken from cysteine to phenylalanine, the CDR3 has 17 residues. Only the CDR3 region is kept as DNA, spanning 51 bases read in frame from base 1. V loses 5 bases, J loses 0 bases, and the germline ends lie 17 bases apart. The entire amount of isolated RNA was reverse transcribed using the High Capacity cDNA Reverse Transcription Kit, so the sequenced TCRB transcripts were expressed ones. Deep immunoSEQ sequencing was performed on naive, central memory and regulatory T cell samples, with an average of roughly 3.6 million total reads per sample. After sorted cells were lysed in RLT buffer, RNA was extracted with DNase-treated RNeasy Micro or Mini kits, with the choice depending on cell number. To prevent cross-contamination, every cell subset was processed on its own, while patient and healthy donor samples were processed together. The immunoSEQ multiplex PCR was used to amplify TCRB sequences from cDNA, generating 87-bp fragments that spanned the CDR3 region. Sequencing of the amplicons was performed on the Illumina HiSeq platform. Under the source paper's analysis protocol: PCR bias was corrected computationally using synthetic template baselines, and reads within Hamming distance 2 were collapsed, with unmergeable singletons discarded. By aligning reads against IMGT, V, D and J genes, CDR3 length, and insertions or deletions at six rearrangement sites were assigned. Clonotype counts were normalized to sorted cell number within each subset before computing true diversity and Gini coefficients with the tcR R package. Repertoire sharing was quantified using the overlap coefficient calculated on TCRB nucleotide sequences. Out-of-frame TCRB sequences from naive cells were analyzed as a proxy for the pre-selection repertoire. Not all clones reach the TCRdb copy of this immuneACCESS table, which keeps in-frame sequences only. Checked studies attribute under half of the gap to unresolved V genes and leave the rest unexplained. V, J and clone size were drawn from that table, and D and trimming were deduced from the DNA. The sample table records 600,000 or so clones; about an eighth of these occur just once. The ten largest clonotypes hold more than 0.1% of the sample.

This clone has just a few counts. This clone's antigen is unknown. Base-call qualities are not available, and no considerably larger clone is one nucleotide away. Each donor gave one peripheral blood draw, averaging approximately 120 mL, which was collected into heparinised tubes. A BD FACSAria II was used to sort naive, central memory, regulatory and stem cell-like memory CD4+ T cells with a panel that included CD45RO, CCR7, CD25, CD127, CD95 and CD27. Purity was above 95% for every sorted population. PBMCs were isolated immediately by Lymphoprep density gradient centrifugation and stained directly without culture. Samples were stained and sorted in pairs, with one healthy donor and one patient per experiment, so that batch effects were minimized.

The receptor's source is a man aged 25 to 40 with type 1 diabetes. Material: naive CD4+ T cells from blood. Read against the paper, the sample's cell subset or site label means: true naive CD4+ T cells. The sequence joins TRBV7-8 to TRBJ1-5, and perhaps TRBD1 as D gene, on 6 matching bases. In nucleotides, the sequence is TGTGCCAGCAGCCCTGGAGGGACAACATATAGCAATCAGCCCCAGCATTTT. It encodes CASSPGGTTYSNQPQHF.